Below are 5 T cell receptor beta chains sequenced from a single sample in a study of cytomegalovirus exposure and HLA in healthy donors. The PCR made use of 60 Vbeta and 13 Jbeta primers. The data were produced by immunoSEQ multiplex PCR, yet TCRdb's version contains in-frame clones alone and is incomplete. This sample yields 150,000 to 170,000 clones, of which around 80% are seen a single time; over 1.3% belongs to the top ten. The sequenced material came from PBMCs. The receptors stem from a young man in good health and CMV-seronegative.

As regards this clone: A junction boundary mismatches the germline segment, possibly from a read error. The J gene is TRBJ2-7, the V gene TRBV7-9, with 11 nucleotides matching TRBD2. CDR1 and CDR2 from the germline V gene are SEHNR and FQNEAQ (reference sequence). The CDR3 is 15 residues long. This chain's CDR3 is CSSSFPLAGVYEQYF. Here the CDR3 DNA reads TGTTCCAGCAGCTTCCCACTAGCGGGAGTCTACGAGCAGTACTTC.

The V call is TRBV5-4, the J call TRBJ2-1; 12 bases match TRBD2. Unmatched junction bases numbered 8, after V lost 4 bases and J lost 6 bases. CDR1 is SGHNT, CDR2 YYREEE, per germline (reference sequence). CDR3 length equals 16 residues. In DNA, the CDR3 is TGTGCCAGCAGCCCCTTCCTAGCGGGAGGGCCCAATGAGCAGTTCTTC. The encoded protein is CASSPFLAGGPNEQFF.

The CDR3 coding sequence is TGCGCCAGCAGCCCCGGGGAGGTGTACGCGCCCCAAGAGACCCAGTACTTC. It translates to CASSPGEVYAPQETQYF. The chain combines TRBV5-1 with TRBJ2-5; D is possibly TRBD2 (6 bases). Germline values: CDR1 SGHRS, CDR2 YFSETQ. The V end was cut by 4 bases, the J end by 1 base, with 20 bases between. This CDR3 is built from 17 residues.

About this clone itself: Other DNA variants within this sample encode the same CDR3. CDR3 region: CASSQVGGGVDEQYF. CDR3 coding DNA: TGCGCCAGCAGCCAAGTCGGAGGGGGGGTGGACGAGCAGTACTTC. The chain links TRBV4-3 to TRBJ2-7; a possible D gene is TRBD2 (7 bases). CDR1 is LGHNA, CDR2 YSLEER, per germline. Trimming took off 1 base at V and 5 bases at J, with 15 bases between the two ends. The CDR3 contains 15 residues.

This clone was counted a few times. The chain is built from TRBV19 and TRBJ2-5; 9 nucleotides align to TRBD1. The CDR3 contains 14 residues. CDR1 LNHDA and CDR2 SQIVND come from the germline V gene (reference sequence). With V trimmed by 8 bases and J by 5 bases, 9 bases remained unmatched. The CDR3 sequence is CASQHTGGRETQYF. The DNA of the CDR3 is TGTGCCAGTCAACACACAGGGGGCAGGGAGACCCAGTACTTC.